These T cell receptor beta chains were read from a single sample in a study of cytomegalovirus exposure and HLA in healthy donors. Only in-frame clones appear in the TCRdb table, and some are missing; sequencing was by immunoSEQ multiplex PCR. The data show roughly 150,000 clones, approximately 80% seen once. Sequenced: PBMCs. These receptors all stem from a male donor in good health and CMV-seronegative. Each CDR3 is given with its conserved first and last residue. D genes are given only for firm matches. Clone size appears in some rows only: once, few, many, or a class for an expanded clone.

j_call: TRBJ2-1; v_call: TRBV21-1; clone_size: .; d_call: .; cdr3_aa: CASSEREAGGPSYNEQFF
j_call: TRBJ1-4; v_call: TRBV7-9; clone_size: .; d_call: .; cdr3_aa: CSSSFGGGNEKLFF
j_call: TRBJ2-7; v_call: TRBV6-5; clone_size: .; d_call: TRBD1; cdr3_aa: CASSYTWGQSGEQYF
j_call: TRBJ2-1; v_call: TRBV28; clone_size: .; d_call: .; cdr3_aa: CASSFEYNEQFF
j_call: TRBJ2-5; v_call: TRBV5-8; clone_size: .; d_call: TRBD2; cdr3_aa: CASSFGLAGGRETQYF
j_call: TRBJ2-7; v_call: TRBV7-9; clone_size: .; d_call: .; cdr3_aa: CSSSLPREWSPLTYEQYF
j_call: TRBJ1-6; v_call: TRBV27; clone_size: once; d_call: .; cdr3_aa: CASSLVADSPLHF
j_call: TRBJ2-5; v_call: TRBV7-9; clone_size: .; d_call: TRBD1; cdr3_aa: CASSWGQGFKGETQYF
j_call: TRBJ2-3; v_call: TRBV7-9; clone_size: .; d_call: TRBD1; cdr3_aa: CASSLTGRDTQYF
j_call: TRBJ2-7; v_call: TRBV14; clone_size: .; d_call: .; cdr3_aa: CASRQGGYYEQYF
j_call: TRBJ1-1; v_call: TRBV10-2; clone_size: .; d_call: .; cdr3_aa: CASSLTVNTEAFF
j_call: TRBJ2-3; v_call: TRBV2; clone_size: .; d_call: TRBD1; cdr3_aa: CASSSPSDRASTDTQYF
j_call: TRBJ2-6; v_call: TRBV6-1; clone_size: .; d_call: TRBD1; cdr3_aa: CASSADRELSGANGLTF
j_call: TRBJ1-3; v_call: TRBV4-3; clone_size: .; d_call: .; cdr3_aa: CASSPIITGSSSGNTIYF
j_call: TRBJ2-2; v_call: TRBV6-5; clone_size: .; d_call: .; cdr3_aa: CASRQQGNTGELFF
j_call: TRBJ2-2; v_call: TRBV10-2; clone_size: .; d_call: TRBD1; cdr3_aa: CASRGDSLNTGELFF
j_call: TRBJ1-3; v_call: TRBV2; clone_size: .; d_call: .; cdr3_aa: CASSPDSGNTIYF
j_call: TRBJ2-1; v_call: TRBV7-9; clone_size: .; d_call: TRBD2; cdr3_aa: CASSLRGGENEQFF
j_call: TRBJ2-1; v_call: TRBV28; clone_size: .; d_call: TRBD2; cdr3_aa: CASSLPGLALNEQFF
j_call: TRBJ2-1; v_call: TRBV7-9; clone_size: .; d_call: TRBD2; cdr3_aa: CASSLLAGGYNEQFF
j_call: TRBJ1-2; v_call: TRBV6-5; clone_size: .; d_call: .; cdr3_aa: CASSYSRQLLSYGYTF
j_call: TRBJ2-3; v_call: TRBV19; clone_size: .; d_call: .; cdr3_aa: CASSIPWGASTDTQYF
j_call: TRBJ1-1; v_call: TRBV20-1; clone_size: .; d_call: TRBD1; cdr3_aa: CSARAGQEAFF
j_call: TRBJ1-2; v_call: TRBV10-3; clone_size: few; d_call: .; cdr3_aa: CAISESRGGYTF
j_call: TRBJ1-6; v_call: TRBV30; clone_size: .; d_call: .; cdr3_aa: CAWNSATVNSPLHF
j_call: TRBJ2-3; v_call: TRBV7-6; clone_size: .; d_call: .; cdr3_aa: CASSSKTLAYTDTQYF
j_call: TRBJ2-1; v_call: TRBV11-2; clone_size: few; d_call: TRBD2; cdr3_aa: CASSTGTTLHNEQFF
j_call: TRBJ2-3; v_call: TRBV7-2; clone_size: .; d_call: TRBD2; cdr3_aa: CASSPPSGGANTDTQYF
j_call: TRBJ2-4; v_call: TRBV6-1; clone_size: .; d_call: .; cdr3_aa: CASSEEAGSAKNIQYF
j_call: TRBJ1-1; v_call: TRBV19; clone_size: .; d_call: .; cdr3_aa: CASSIITGWAFF
j_call: TRBJ2-7; v_call: TRBV7-8; clone_size: .; d_call: TRBD2; cdr3_aa: CASTLSTSGRYEQYF
j_call: TRBJ2-2; v_call: TRBV9; clone_size: .; d_call: .; cdr3_aa: CASSLGANGELFF
j_call: TRBJ2-7; v_call: TRBV7-8; clone_size: .; d_call: TRBD1; cdr3_aa: CASSLEGDRGREQYF
j_call: TRBJ1-2; v_call: TRBV30; clone_size: .; d_call: .; cdr3_aa: CAWSVRSVGYTF